The next 21 T cell receptor beta chains were all read from a single sample in a study of cytomegalovirus exposure and HLA in healthy donors. This table comes from immunoSEQ multiplex PCR, and its TCRdb copy is limited to in-frame clones, with some not included. The table shows about 140,000 clones, with 87% occurring only once. The sample consisted of PBMCs. These receptors all come from a man aged 18 to 35 in good health and CMV-seropositive.

This clone was observed a single time. V and J are TRBV11-2 and TRBJ1-2; D is undetermined. The CDR3 covers 13 residues. Trimming cost V 1 base and J 3 bases, with 6 bases left between them. From germline, CDR1 is SGHAT and CDR2 FQNNGV. CDR3 nucleotides: TGTGCCAGCAGCTTAGGATTAGACTATGGCTACACCTTC. Its protein product is CASSLGLDYGYTF.

CDR3 sequence reads: CASRGTGGYGYTF. The CDR3 region has the DNA TGTGCCAGCCGGGGAACAGGGGGCTATGGCTACACCTTC. V gene TRBV6-1 combines with J gene TRBJ1-2; 8 bases map to TRBD1. Trimming at V came to 8 bases and at J to 4 bases, leaving 6 bases not matched to a gene. CDR1 MNHNS and CDR2 SASEGT come from the germline V gene. The CDR3 covers 13 residues.

This chain links TRBV29-1 with TRBJ1-2; 7 bases align to TRBD1. After removal of 7 bases from V and 4 bases from J, the junction contained 12 bases not matched to a gene. From germline, CDR1 is SQVTM and CDR2 ANQGSEA. CDR3 length: 14 amino acids. In DNA, the CDR3 is TGCAGCGACTCACCCGGGACAGTTGGCTATGGCTACACCTTC. Protein: CSDSPGTVGYGYTF.

The J gene is TRBJ2-1, the V gene TRBV28; TRBD2 might be the D (7 bases). This CDR3 has 17 residues. The ends were cut back, 2 bases at V and 6 bases at J, with 20 bases in the middle. CDR1 MDHEN and CDR2 SYDVKM come from the germline V gene. DNA of the CDR3: TGTGCCAGCAGTTTACGCGGGTTGGGGGGGGCCCGCAATGAGCAGTTCTTC. Protein product: CASSLRGLGGARNEQFF.

CDR3 DNA: TGTGCCAGCAGCTTATCAATCGGGAATGAGCAGTTCTTC. Translation gives CASSLSIGNEQFF. The chain recombines TRBV7-9 with TRBJ2-1, with unresolved D. The CDR3 sequence is 13 residues long. Germline-derived CDR1 and CDR2 are SEHNR and FQNEAQ (reference sequence). The V and J ends lost 2 bases and 7 bases respectively, with 9 bases between them.

J is TRBJ2-3 and V is TRBV6-1; 7 positions agree with TRBD2. V dropped 2 bases and J dropped 4; count of bases not matched to a gene: 6. The CDR3 contains 15 residues. Germline loops: CDR1 MNHNS, CDR2 SASEGT. The CDR3 sequence is CASSEPLGRADTQYF. The CDR3 DNA is TGTGCCAGCAGTGAACCCCTAGGGAGGGCAGATACGCAGTATTTT.

The chain combines TRBV7-9 with TRBJ2-3; a weak D match, TRBD2 (6 bases). The CDR3 extends over 15 amino acids. Germline V lookup: CDR1 SEHNR, CDR2 FQNEAQ (reference sequence). V was shortened by 2 bases and J by 1 base, with 10 bases between the two germline ends. Written as DNA, the CDR3 is TGTGCCAGCAGCTTAAGGTTAGCGGGCACAGATACGCAGTATTTT. Translating it yields CASSLRLAGTDTQYF.

The rearrangement links TRBV7-6 to TRBJ2-7; 10 bases fit TRBD1. Looked up from germline, CDR1 is SGHVS and CDR2 is FNYEAQ. The CDR3 has 18 amino acids. J lost 5 bases, V lost 3 bases, and 16 bases had no gene match. The CDR3 here is CASSLLTTGGHFGDEQYF. The CDR3 coding sequence is TGTGCCAGCAGCTTGCTCACGACAGGGGGCCATTTTGGAGACGAGCAGTACTTC.

The rearrangement links TRBV15 to TRBJ2-1; D is ambiguous. V was cut by 4 bases and J by 5 bases, with 9 bases left in between. The CDR3 sequence is 13 residues long. Germline V CDR1 and CDR2: LNHNV, YYDKDF (reference sequence). DNA of the CDR3: TGTGCCACCAGCACCGGAGATAACAATGAGCAGTTCTTC. Its translation is CATSTGDNNEQFF. The variable domain in full, with the rest retrieved from reference TRBV15 and TRBJ2-1, is DAMVIQNPRYQVTQFGKPVTLSCSQTLNHNVMYWYQQKSSQAPKLLFHYYDKDFNNEADTPDNFQSRRPNTSFCFLDIRSPGLGDTAMYLCATSTGDNNEQFFGPGTRLTVL.

The gene calls are TRBV18 and TRBJ1-1; 7 bases match TRBD1. The germline V gene encodes CDR1 KGHSH and CDR2 LQKENI. The CDR3 has 13 amino acids. The V and J ends lost 3 bases and 8 bases, in that order; junction bases with no gene match: 6. CDR3 bases: TGTGCCAGCTCACCCCCGGACAGGATGGAAGCTTTCTTT. Amino acid sequence: CASSPPDRMEAFF.

This chain joins TRBV11-2 and TRBJ2-7; D gene unclear. The CDR3 runs to 14 residues. Germline V gives CDR1 SGHAT, CDR2 FQNNGV. V was clipped by 3 bases and J by 3 bases, with 12 bases between them. The CDR3 is CASSFWRQSYEQYF. CDR3 bases: TGTGCCAGCAGCTTCTGGCGGCAAAGCTACGAGCAGTACTTC.

The V and J genes are TRBV30 and TRBJ2-2; 9 bases are shared with TRBD1. V lost 3 bases and J lost 7; bases outside the gene matches: 9. The germline CDR1 and CDR2 sequences are GTSNPN and SVGIG (reference sequence). This CDR3 has 15 amino acids. The CDR3 is CAWSPGTGRLGELFF. The CDR3 nucleotides read TGTGCCTGGAGCCCCGGGACAGGGAGGCTCGGGGAGCTGTTTTTT.

The chain links TRBV6-4 to TRBJ2-2, with D perhaps TRBD2 (5 bases). Trimming removed 2 bases from V and 7 bases from J, with 14 bases in between. The CDR3 consists of 15 residues. Per the germline V gene, CDR1 is MRHNA and CDR2 is SNTAGT. The CDR3 DNA reads TGTGCCAGCAGTGACGGTGACGGGAACGGCGGGGAGCTGTTTTTT. Translation gives CASSDGDGNGGELFF.

The chain combines TRBV29-1 with TRBJ2-3, with 11 bases aligning to TRBD2. Germline-derived CDR1 and CDR2 are SQVTM and ANQGSEA. The CDR3 is 17 residues long. Trimming cost V 7 bases and J 3 bases; bases outside gene matches: 15. The CDR3 here is CSAAASGRRGRTDTQYF. The CDR3 DNA reads TGCAGCGCGGCCGCTAGCGGGAGGAGGGGAAGAACAGATACGCAGTATTTT.

This chain connects TRBV6-6 to TRBJ1-2, with D tentatively TRBD1 (6 bases). CDR3 size: 16 residues. Germline assignment: CDR1 MNHNY and CDR2 SVGAGI (reference sequence). V lost 6 bases to trimming and J lost 5 bases, with 22 bases between them. The CDR3 coding sequence is TGTGCCAGCAGGTCCCTTTACCGGGACACGGCATATGGCTACACCTTC. This translates into CASRSLYRDTAYGYTF.

The V gene is TRBV7-9, the J gene TRBJ1-2, with D possibly being TRBD1 (5 bases). V shed 2 bases and J shed 5 bases, with 6 bases lying between them. The germline CDR1 and CDR2 sequences are SEHNR and FQNEAQ (reference sequence). The length of the CDR3 is 12 residues. CDR3 region: CASSLSGYGYTF. The CDR3 coding sequence is TGTGCCAGCAGCTTATCAGGGTATGGCTACACCTTC.

The chain couples TRBV15 to TRBJ2-3; D is unresolved. Deletions cut 1 base from V and 3 bases from J, with 2 bases between. The germline gives CDR1 LNHNV, CDR2 YYDKDF (reference sequence). The CDR3 totals 12 residues. The CDR3 is CATSRATDTQYF. The CDR3 nucleotides are TGTGCCACCAGCAGAGCGACAGATACGCAGTATTTT.

The rearrangement links TRBV10-3 to TRBJ2-1; 8 bases are a match to TRBD2. The CDR3 spans 16 residues. Losses at the gene ends were 1 base for V and 5 bases for J; bases not matched to a gene: 7. CDR1 is ENHRY and CDR2 is SYGVKD in the germline V gene. The CDR3 here is CAISEWRSGSHNEQFF. CDR3 nucleotides: TGTGCCATCAGTGAGTGGCGGAGCGGGAGCCACAATGAGCAGTTCTTC.

In this sample, this clone turned up many times. The CDR3 sequence: CASAPRHAPNEKLFF. Written as DNA, the CDR3 is TGTGCCAGTGCACCCCGACATGCCCCTAATGAAAAACTGTTTTTT. The gene calls are TRBV19 and TRBJ1-4; D gene unclear. The CDR3 loop spans 15 amino acids. V dropped 8 bases and J dropped 3 bases, with 16 bases sitting between them. Germline lookup yields CDR1 LNHDA and CDR2 SQIVND (reference sequence). Based on the CDR3 plus reference TRBV19 and TRBJ1-4, the full variable domain is DGGITQSPKYLFRKEGQNVTLSCEQNLNHDAMYWYRQDPGQGLRLIYYSQIVNDFQKGDIAEGYSVSREKKESFPLTVTSAQKNPTAFYLCASAPRHAPNEKLFFGSGTQLSVL.

The chain joins TRBV2 to TRBJ2-7; TRBD1 aligns across 7 bases. The V gene end was trimmed by 7 bases and the J gene end by 6 bases; junction bases not matched to a gene: 12. The CDR3 sequence is 14 residues long. Looked up from germline, CDR1 is SNHLY and CDR2 is FYNNEI. DNA for the CDR3: TGTGCCAGCAATTGGTTGACAGGGAGTCCCGAGCAGTACTTC. It translates to CASNWLTGSPEQYF.

This clone was detected only once. V gene TRBV27 combines with J gene TRBJ2-2, with 8 bases fitting TRBD2. The germline V gene has CDR1 MNHEY and CDR2 SMNVEV (reference sequence). CDR3 length: 17 residues. Trimming cost V 4 bases and J 0 bases; bases outside gene matches: 7. The CDR3 nucleotides read TGTGCCAGCAGTTCCCCCTCACTAGCGGCGAACACCGGGGAGCTGTTTTTT. Encoded protein: CASSSPSLAANTGELFF.